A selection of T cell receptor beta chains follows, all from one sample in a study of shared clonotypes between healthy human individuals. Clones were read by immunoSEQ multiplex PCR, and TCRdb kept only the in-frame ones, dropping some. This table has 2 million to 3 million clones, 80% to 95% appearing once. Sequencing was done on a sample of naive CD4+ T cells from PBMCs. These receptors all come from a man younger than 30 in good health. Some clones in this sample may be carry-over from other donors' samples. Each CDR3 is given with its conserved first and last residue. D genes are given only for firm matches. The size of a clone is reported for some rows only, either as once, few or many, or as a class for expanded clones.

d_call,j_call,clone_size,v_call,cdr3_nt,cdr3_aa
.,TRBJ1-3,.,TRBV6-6,TGTGCCTGCGGGGCCGTACTCTCTGGAAACACCATATATTTT,CACGAVLSGNTIYF
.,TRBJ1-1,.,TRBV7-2,TGTGCCAGCAGCTTAGCGGGCAGAGCAACTGAAGCTTTCTTT,CASSLAGRATEAFF
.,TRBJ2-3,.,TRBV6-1,TGTGCCAGCAGTGACAGGGGCAGCGGGGATACGCAGTATTTT,CASSDRGSGDTQYF
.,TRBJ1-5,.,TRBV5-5,TGTGCCAGCAGCCTGTTGGGGCAGTTTAATCAGCCCCAGCATTTT,CASSLLGQFNQPQHF
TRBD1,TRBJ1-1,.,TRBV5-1,TGCGCCAGCAGCTTGACAGGGGGGTCTATGAACACTGAAGCTTTCTTT,CASSLTGGSMNTEAFF
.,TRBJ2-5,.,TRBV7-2,TGTGCCAGCAGCTTAGCACTGCCCCCGGAGACCCAGTACTTC,CASSLALPPETQYF
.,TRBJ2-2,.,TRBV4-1,TGCGCCAGCAGCCCCCTTGTTTGGGACCGGGAGCTGTTTTTT,CASSPLVWDRELFF
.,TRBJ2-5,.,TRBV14,TGTGCCAGCAGCCAAATCCCCGACAGGAGCCAAGAGACCCAGTACTTC,CASSQIPDRSQETQYF
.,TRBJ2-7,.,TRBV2,TGTGCCAGCAGTGGCGGGCTGTCCATCCACGAGCAGTACTTC,CASSGGLSIHEQYF
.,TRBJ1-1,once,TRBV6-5,TGTGCCAGCAGTTACATAAGAAGCACTGAAGCTTTCTTT,CASSYIRSTEAFF
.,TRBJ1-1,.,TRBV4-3,TGCGCCAGCAGCCAAGATAGGGTCAGGAACACTGAAGCTTTCTTT,CASSQDRVRNTEAFF
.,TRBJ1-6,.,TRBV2,TGTGCCAGCAGTTCCCGGGTCCATAATTCACCCCTCCACTTT,CASSSRVHNSPLHF
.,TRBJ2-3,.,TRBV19,TGTGCCAGTAGTATAGGTGGCTATAGCACAGATACGCAGTATTTT,CASSIGGYSTDTQYF
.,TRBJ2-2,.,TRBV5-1,TGCGCCAGCAGCTTGGCCGGGCAGGGACCCGGGGAGCTGTTTTTT,CASSLAGQGPGELFF
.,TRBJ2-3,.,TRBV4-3,TGCGCCAGCAGCCCCATTGGGAGCACAGATACGCAGTATTTT,CASSPIGSTDTQYF
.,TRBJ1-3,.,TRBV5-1,TGCGCCAGCAGCCCTGCCGGGGGAAACACCATATATTTT,CASSPAGGNTIYF
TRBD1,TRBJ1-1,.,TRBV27,TGTGCCAGCAGTTTGGGACAGGGGGGCACTGAAGCTTTCTTT,CASSLGQGGTEAFF
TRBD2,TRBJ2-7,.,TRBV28,TGTGCCAGCTTGCTAGCGGGAGGCCGTAATCGCTACGAGCAGTACTTC,CASLLAGGRNRYEQYF
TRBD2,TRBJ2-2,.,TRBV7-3,TGTGCCAGCAGCCTTTTGGGACTAGCGGGAGGGGCCGGGGAGCTGTTTTTT,CASSLLGLAGGAGELFF
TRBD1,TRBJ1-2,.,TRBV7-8,TGTGCCAGCAGCTCTCCAGGGGGTGGCTACACCTTC,CASSSPGGGYTF
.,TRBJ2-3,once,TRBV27,TGTGCCAGCAGTTCCCCCTCGCAGGTTTACACAGATACGCAGTATTTT,CASSSPSQVYTDTQYF
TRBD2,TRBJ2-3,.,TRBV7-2,TGTGCCAGCAGCTTAAAGGGGGGAGCGGGAGGTACCACAGATACGCAGTATTTT,CASSLKGGAGGTTDTQYF
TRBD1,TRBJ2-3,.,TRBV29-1,TGCAGCGTCAACACAGCCAGGGGGCCGACAGATACGCAGTATTTT,CSVNTARGPTDTQYF
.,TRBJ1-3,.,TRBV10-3,TGTGCCATCAGCGACACATCCCAAACTGGAAACACCATATATTTT,CAISDTSQTGNTIYF
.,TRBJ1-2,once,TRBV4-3,TGCGCCAGCAGCGAGACGGGACTCTACTCGGGGGGCTACACCTTC,CASSETGLYSGGYTF
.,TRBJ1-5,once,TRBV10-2,TGCGCCAGCAGTCCCACAGGGCAAAATCAGCCCCAGCATTTT,CASSPTGQNQPQHF
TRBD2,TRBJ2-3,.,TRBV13,TGTGCCAGCAGCTTAGGGGGACTAGCCGCCGGGACGCAGTATTTT,CASSLGGLAAGTQYF
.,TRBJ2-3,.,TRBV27,TGTGCCAGCAGTTTAAGAGGTACGCAGTATTTT,CASSLRGTQYF
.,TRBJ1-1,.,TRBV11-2,TGTGCCAGCAGCATAACAGGAATTGAAGCTTTCTTT,CASSITGIEAFF
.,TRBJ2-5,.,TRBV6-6,TGTGCCAGCAGTTACTTGGGAGCCCAAGAGACCCAGTACTTC,CASSYLGAQETQYF
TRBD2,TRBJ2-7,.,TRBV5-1,TGCGCCAGCAGCTTTCTAGCGGGAGGTAGCTCCTACGAGCAGTACTTC,CASSFLAGGSSYEQYF
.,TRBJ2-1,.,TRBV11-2,TGTGCCAGCAGCCCGATCTCTTCGGGTGAGCAGTTCTTC,CASSPISSGEQFF
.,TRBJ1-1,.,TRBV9,TGTGCCAGCAGCTTTACGGGGGCGAACACTGAAGCTTTCTTT,CASSFTGANTEAFF
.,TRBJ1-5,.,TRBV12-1,TGTGCCAGCAGCCCCCCCTATATGGGGGCGAGCCAGCCCCAGCATTTT,CASSPPYMGASQPQHF
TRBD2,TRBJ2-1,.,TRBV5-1,TGCGCCAGCAGCCCTATAGCGGGACAAAACAATGAGCAGTTCTTC,CASSPIAGQNNEQFF
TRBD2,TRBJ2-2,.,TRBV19,TGTGCCACCCAACCCCCAGGAGCGGGAAACACCGGGGAGCTGTTTTTT,CATQPPGAGNTGELFF
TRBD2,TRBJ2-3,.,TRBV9,TGTGCCAGCAGCGTAGACGGGAGGGGCACAGATACGCAGTATTTT,CASSVDGRGTDTQYF
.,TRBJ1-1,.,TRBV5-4,TGTGCCAGCAGCCGTCCCGGGGGCACTGAAGCTTTCTTT,CASSRPGGTEAFF
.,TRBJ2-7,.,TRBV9,TGTGCCAGCAGCGTAGATGGGGGACGGGACGAGCAGTACTTC,CASSVDGGRDEQYF